This T cell receptor beta chain was captured by sequencing in a study of T cells after posttransplantation cyclophosphamide (dated by TCRdb to about 2016). Study-level background: The study tracked T cell repertoire reconstitution by TRB sequencing after myeloablative bone marrow transplantation using posttransplantation cyclophosphamide as GVHD prophylaxis. Blood from all 30 or so PTCy patients with 1-year posttransplant specimens was subjected to TRB sequencing. Public TRB sequences were searched against a database of over 3,500 sequences associated with responses to pathogens, tumor antigens, self-antigens and alloantigens. Samples from roughly 35 PTCy-treated patients, along with samples from 16 of their related bone marrow donors, underwent antigen receptor sequencing. TRB sequencing was also done on up to 3 additional blood samples from 2 to 5.2 years after transplant in 3 patients, and on pretransplant blood from 4 patients. Because TRA and TRB clonality correlated tightly in about 9 samples, the subsequent TCR analyses were limited to TRB only. Overall study outcomes, separate from this receptor: The TRB repertoires of T cells infiltrating skin or the GI tract showed only limited overlap with the TRB repertoires found in blood. Across about 49 patients, TRB clonality was highly associated with recipient CMV seropositivity and CMV reactivation, and PTCy diversity was similar to diversity in CNI/methotrexate controls. Donor-recipient similarity was low at 1-2 months but rose over the first year, and later blood repertoires were often dominated by donor CD8+ memory clones.

The sample's treatment or condition label, in plain terms: high-dose cyclophosphamide on days +3 and +4 as single-agent GVHD prophylaxis. Busulfan and fludarabine conditioning, a related or unrelated marrow graft, and cyclophosphamide on days +3 and +4 were given to PTCy patients. The PTCy-treated patients were enrolled in a prospective multi-institutional clinical trial. Peripheral blood and bone marrow mononuclear cells were isolated by Ficoll-Hypaque density centrifugation and were cryopreserved. CDR1 and CDR2, per the germline V gene, are SGHVS and FQNEAQ. From the cysteine through the phenylalanine, the CDR3 covers 14 amino acids. Here the CDR3 DNA is all that survives: 42 bases in frame from base 1. The junction shows trimming of 1 base on V and 6 bases on J, plus 11 bases between the germline ends. TRB sequencing used genomic DNA with the immunoSEQ assay at survey resolution or the hsTCRB kit. The study's processing was this. The immunoSEQ software was used for initial read processing, and the LymphoSeq R package was used for repertoire analyses. Clonality was computed as 1 minus normalized Shannon entropy, and a Gini coefficient was also calculated for each TRB dataset. To infer phenotypes in unsorted samples, TRB sequences from sorted subsets of the recipient or donor were mapped onto the unsorted samples of the same recipient. Sourced from immuneACCESS, this table was stored by TCRdb with only in-frame sequences that have V and J called. A share of the clones is absent; for the studies checked, an unresolved V gene accounts for under half, and the remainder has no known explanation. V, J and clone size were drawn from that table, and D and trimming were deduced from the DNA. The sample contains tens of thousands of clones, 90% of them found a single time. Clones ranked in the top ten supply 2% to 2.5% of the sample.

As for this clone: Its antigen is still unknown. One base away there is no much larger clone; base qualities are not given.

The rearranged chain carries TRBV7-8 and TRBJ2-3, with no reliable assignment of the D segment. The specimen comprised PBMCs, sampled around 63 days after allogeneic stem cell transplant with posttransplant cyclophosphamide. The sequence was obtained from a male patient in his sixties who received an allogeneic stem cell transplant from a related donor and was CMV-positive. A transplant means some T cells may be of graft donor rather than patient origin. The CDR3 protein is CASSLGMGRDTQYF. The DNA sequence reads TGTGCCAGCAGCTTAGGAATGGGCAGGGATACGCAGTATTTT.